These 11 T cell receptor beta chains were sequenced from one sample in a study of T cell responses to AZD1222 COVID-19 vaccine. Sequenced by immunoSEQ multiplex PCR; TCRdb stores in-frame clones only, minus some. The sample carries 130,000 or so clones, approximately 91% recorded once. The specimen was peripheral blood, collected on day 0 of AZD1222 vaccination. The receptor source for this set is an adult in good health.

The chain employs TRBV15 and TRBJ2-5; maybe TRBD2 (5 bases). The V end was cut by 0 bases, the J end by 0 bases, with 14 bases between. CDR1 and CDR2 from the germline V gene are LNHNV and YYDKDF (reference sequence). The CDR3 covers 17 residues. CDR3 region: CATSRDRGSKNQETQYF. The CDR3, as DNA: TGTGCCACCAGCAGAGATCGGGGAAGCAAGAACCAAGAGACCCAGTACTTC.

The chain uses TRBV11-2 and TRBJ1-6; no reliable D call. The CDR3 loop spans 14 amino acids. V dropped 0 bases and J dropped 4 bases, with 4 bases sitting between them. Germline V CDR1 and CDR2: SGHAT, FQNNGV. CDR3 in amino acids: CASSLDSYNSPLHF. The CDR3 nucleotides read TGTGCCAGCAGCTTAGATTCTTATAATTCACCCCTCCACTTT.

The V and J genes are TRBV7-6 and TRBJ2-1, with 7 nucleotides matching TRBD2. The CDR3 has 17 residues. The V gene end was trimmed by 3 bases and the J gene end by 2 bases; junction bases not matched to a gene: 10. CDR1 is SGHVS, CDR2 FNYEAQ, per germline. The CDR3 DNA sequence: TGTGCCAGCAGCTTTTTTGGCGGGAGAATCACCTACAATGAGCAGTTCTTC. It yields the protein CASSFFGGRITYNEQFF.

The chain carries TRBV5-1 and TRBJ1-2; unclear D gene. The CDR3 has 11 amino acids. The V gene's germline CDR1 is SGHRS and CDR2 YFSETQ. The germline V and J ends were trimmed by 5 bases and 1 base, with 3 bases remaining between them. In DNA form, the CDR3 reads TGCGCCAGCAGGAGTAACTATGGCTACACCTTC. As protein: CASRSNYGYTF. The full variable domain, with the rest looked up from reference TRBV5-1 and TRBJ1-2, is KAGVTQTPRYLIKTRGQQVTLSCSPISGHRSVSWYQQTPGQGLQFLFEYFSETQRNKGNFPGRFSGRQFSNSRSEMNVSTLELGDSALYLCASRSNYGYTFGSGTRLTVV.

Points on this clone: This sample includes further DNA sequences coding for the same CDR3. The chain couples TRBV12-3 or TRBV12-4 to TRBJ2-1, with D maybe TRBD2 (5 bases). This CDR3 is 13 amino acids long. Trimming left V 2 bases short and J 4 bases short, with 6 bases between. The DNA of the CDR3 is TGTGCCAGCAGTTTAACGGGGTACAATGAGCAGTTCTTC. Its translation is CASSLTGYNEQFF.

Note on this clone: The sample holds other DNA sequences that translate to the same CDR3. This chain joins TRBV3-1 (or the pseudogene TRBV3-2) and TRBJ1-2, with a tentative D call TRBD1 (5 bases). The germline V and J ends were trimmed by 4 bases and 4 bases, with 10 bases remaining between them. The length of the CDR3 is 13 residues. Germline V gene lookup returns CDR1 LGHDT and CDR2 YNNKEL (reference sequence). The CDR3 DNA follows: TGTGCCAGCAGCCCGCAGGGTAGCTATGGCTACACCTTC. Translation gives CASSPQGSYGYTF.

This chain joins TRBV4-1 and TRBJ2-7, with 15 bases lining up with TRBD2. The CDR3 runs 17 residues. Germline loops: CDR1 MGHRA, CDR2 YSYEKL. Losses at the gene ends were 4 bases for V and 4 bases for J; bases not matched to a gene: 8. CDR3 DNA sequence: TGCGCCAGCAGCCTTGGACTAGCGGGGGGGGTAGGGTACGAGCAGTACTTC. It translates to CASSLGLAGGVGYEQYF.

This chain uses TRBV27 with TRBJ1-6; D remains unclear. Trimming cost V 6 bases and J 7 bases, with 10 bases left between them. The CDR3 consists of 13 residues. From germline, CDR1 is MNHEY and CDR2 SMNVEV (reference sequence). The CDR3 loop reads CASSLTFNSPLHF. The DNA of the CDR3 is TGTGCCAGCAGCTTGACTTTCAATTCACCCCTCCACTTT.

The chain uses TRBV2 and TRBJ1-1; D uncertain. The germline V gene has CDR1 SNHLY and CDR2 FYNNEI. CDR3 size: 13 residues. Trimming pared 5 bases from V and 2 bases from J, leaving 9 bases between. The CDR3 loop is CASSIYRNTEAFF. Written as DNA, the CDR3 is TGTGCCAGCAGTATATACAGAAACACTGAAGCTTTCTTT.

The chain links TRBV3-1 (or the pseudogene TRBV3-2) to TRBJ1-2; no definite D call. Per the germline V gene, CDR1 is LGHDT and CDR2 is YNNKEL (reference sequence). The V gene lost 1 base and the J gene lost 4 bases, with 10 bases spanning the gap. The CDR3 has 14 amino acids. In DNA form, the CDR3 reads TGTGCCAGCAGCCAAGTAGGGTCGGGCTATGGCTACACCTTC. It translates to CASSQVGSGYGYTF.

This sequence joins TRBV7-2 and TRBJ1-2; the D gene is possibly TRBD1 (5 bases). Germline lookup yields CDR1 SGHTA and CDR2 FQGNSA. The CDR3 loop spans 14 amino acids. Trimming removed 5 bases from V and 6 bases from J, with 16 bases in between. In nucleotides, the CDR3 is TGTGCCAGCAGCCCACGGGAGGGGAGAGATGGCTACACCTTC. Translation: CASSPREGRDGYTF.